This T cell receptor beta chain was recovered during a study of shared clonotypes between healthy human individuals. Study as a whole: With ages of 18 to 49, the donors were two women and a few men. General study findings and limits: Generally, naive subsets came out with larger estimated richness than memory subsets.

V was trimmed by 8 bases and J by 8 bases, leaving 24 bases between them. Germline V gene data show CDR1 as SNHLY and CDR2 as FYNNEI. This CDR3 has 15 amino acids. Subsets obtained from CD4+ cells comprised CD45RA+ naive and CD45RA-negative memory cells. Turning to this clone: The target antigen is unknown.

Every subset had its genomic DNA shared out evenly among several immunoSEQ plates. Method: immunoSEQ multiplex PCR; TCRdb's copy keeps in-frame clones and lacks some. This sample has hundreds of thousands of clones, with 90% to 96% found just once. What was sequenced was naive CD4+ T cells sorted from blood. The subset: CD45RA+ positively selected. J is TRBJ1-2 and V is TRBV2; TRBD1 is a possible D gene (5 bases). The TCR comes from a woman in her twenties or thirties in good health. CDR3 residues: CASAGLPRLIMGYTF. Here the CDR3 DNA reads TGTGCCAGCGCGGGGCTACCCAGACTCATCATGGGCTACACCTTC. The full variable domain, in which reference TRBV2 and TRBJ1-2 provide the parts outside the CDR3, is EPEVTQTPSHQVTQMGQEVILRCVPISNHLYFYWYRQILGQKVEFLVSFYNNEISEKSEIFDDQFSVERPDGSNFTLKIRSTKLEDSAMYFCASAGLPRLIMGYTFGSGTRLTVV.